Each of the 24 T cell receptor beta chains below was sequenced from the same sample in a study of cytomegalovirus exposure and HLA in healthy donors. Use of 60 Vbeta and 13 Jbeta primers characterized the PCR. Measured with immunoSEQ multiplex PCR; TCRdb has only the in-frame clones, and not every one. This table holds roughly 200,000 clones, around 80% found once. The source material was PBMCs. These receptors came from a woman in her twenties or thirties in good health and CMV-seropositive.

This chain's CDR3 is CSVPGTSGPYNEQFF. The CDR3 nucleotides read TGCAGCGTCCCCGGGACTAGCGGGCCATACAATGAGCAGTTCTTC. This rearrangement joins TRBV29-1 to TRBJ2-1; 12 positions agree with TRBD2. With 6 bases clipped from V and 4 bases from J, the junction kept 7 bases outside the gene matches. This CDR3 has 15 amino acids. Germline V CDR1 and CDR2: SQVTM, ANQGSEA.

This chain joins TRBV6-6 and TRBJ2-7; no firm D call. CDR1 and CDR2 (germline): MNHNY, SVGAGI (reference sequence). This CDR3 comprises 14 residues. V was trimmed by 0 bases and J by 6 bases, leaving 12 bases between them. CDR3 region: CASSYSASAGEQYF. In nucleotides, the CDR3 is TGTGCCAGCAGTTACTCGGCAAGCGCCGGCGAGCAGTACTTC.

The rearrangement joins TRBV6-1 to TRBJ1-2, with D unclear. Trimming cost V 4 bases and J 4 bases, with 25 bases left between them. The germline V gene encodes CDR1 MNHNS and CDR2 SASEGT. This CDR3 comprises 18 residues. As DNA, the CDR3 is TGTGCCAGCAGTGCGCTTGAGGGCAGATCACCCCAGCGCTATGGCTACACCTTC. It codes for CASSALEGRSPQRYGYTF.

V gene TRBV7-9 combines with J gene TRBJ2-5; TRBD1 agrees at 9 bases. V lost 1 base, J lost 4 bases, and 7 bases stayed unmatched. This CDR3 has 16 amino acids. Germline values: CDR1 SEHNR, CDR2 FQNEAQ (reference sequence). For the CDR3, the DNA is TGTGCCAGCAGCTTAGACCCGGGACAGGGACGAGAGACCCAGTACTTC. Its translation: CASSLDPGQGRETQYF.

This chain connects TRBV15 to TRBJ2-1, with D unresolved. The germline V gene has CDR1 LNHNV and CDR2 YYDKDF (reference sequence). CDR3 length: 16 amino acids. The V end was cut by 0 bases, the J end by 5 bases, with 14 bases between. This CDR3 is CATSRDSANRDNEQFF. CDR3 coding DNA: TGTGCCACCAGCAGAGATTCGGCTAATCGGGACAATGAGCAGTTCTTC.

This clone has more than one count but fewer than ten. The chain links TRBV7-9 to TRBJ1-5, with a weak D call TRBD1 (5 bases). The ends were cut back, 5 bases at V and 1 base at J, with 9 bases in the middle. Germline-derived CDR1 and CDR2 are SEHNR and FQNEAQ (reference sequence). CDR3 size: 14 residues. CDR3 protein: CASSQDSSNQPQHF. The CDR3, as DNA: TGTGCCAGCAGCCAAGACAGCAGCAATCAGCCCCAGCATTTT.

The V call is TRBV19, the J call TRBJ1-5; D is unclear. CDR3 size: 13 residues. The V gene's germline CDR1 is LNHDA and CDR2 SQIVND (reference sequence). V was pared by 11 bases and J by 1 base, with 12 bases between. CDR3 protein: CASNKMSNQPQHF. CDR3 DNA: TGTGCCTCCAACAAAATGAGCAATCAGCCCCAGCATTTT.

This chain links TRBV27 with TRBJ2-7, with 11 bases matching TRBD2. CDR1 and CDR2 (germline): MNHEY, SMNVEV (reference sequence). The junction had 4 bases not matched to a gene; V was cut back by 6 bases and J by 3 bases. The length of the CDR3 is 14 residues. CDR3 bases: TGTGCCAGCAGCACTAGCGGGAGTTACTACGAGCAGTACTTC. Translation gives CASSTSGSYYEQYF.

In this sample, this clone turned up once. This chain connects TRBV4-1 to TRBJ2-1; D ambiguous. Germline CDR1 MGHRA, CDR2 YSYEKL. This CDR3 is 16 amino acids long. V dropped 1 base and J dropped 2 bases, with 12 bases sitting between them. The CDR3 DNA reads TGCGCCAGCAGCCAAGGTGTCGCGTATACCTACAATGAGCAGTTCTTC. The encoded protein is CASSQGVAYTYNEQFF.

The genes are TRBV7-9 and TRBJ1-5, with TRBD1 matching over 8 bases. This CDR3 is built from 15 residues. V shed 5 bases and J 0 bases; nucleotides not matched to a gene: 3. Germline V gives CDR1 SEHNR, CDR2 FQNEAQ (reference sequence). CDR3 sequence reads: CASSLGTGSNQPQHF. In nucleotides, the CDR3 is TGTGCCAGCAGCCTAGGGACAGGTAGCAATCAGCCCCAGCATTTT.

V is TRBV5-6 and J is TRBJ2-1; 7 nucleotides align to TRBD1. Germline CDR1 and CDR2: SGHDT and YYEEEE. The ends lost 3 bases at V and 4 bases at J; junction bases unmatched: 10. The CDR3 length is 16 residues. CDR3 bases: TGTGCCAGCAGCTCCTACGACAGGGTCCATTACAATGAGCAGTTCTTC. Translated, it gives CASSSYDRVHYNEQFF.

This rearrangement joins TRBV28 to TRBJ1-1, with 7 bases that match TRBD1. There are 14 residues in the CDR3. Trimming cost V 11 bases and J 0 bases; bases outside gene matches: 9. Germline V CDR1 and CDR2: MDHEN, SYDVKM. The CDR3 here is CASLTGLMNTEAFF. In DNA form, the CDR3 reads TGTGCCTCTTTGACAGGGCTGATGAACACTGAAGCTTTCTTT.

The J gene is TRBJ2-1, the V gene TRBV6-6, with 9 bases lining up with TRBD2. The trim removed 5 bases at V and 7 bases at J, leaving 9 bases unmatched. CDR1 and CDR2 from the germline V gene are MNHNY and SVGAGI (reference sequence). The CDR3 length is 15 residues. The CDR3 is CASSLPAGGQNEQFF. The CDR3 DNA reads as TGTGCCAGCAGTCTACCAGCGGGAGGACAGAATGAGCAGTTCTTC.

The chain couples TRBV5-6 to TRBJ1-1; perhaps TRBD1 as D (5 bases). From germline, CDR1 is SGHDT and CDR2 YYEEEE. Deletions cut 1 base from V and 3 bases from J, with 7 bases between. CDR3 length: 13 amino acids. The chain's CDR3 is CASSLTGYTEAFF. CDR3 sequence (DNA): TGTGCCAGCAGCTTGACAGGCTACACTGAAGCTTTCTTT.

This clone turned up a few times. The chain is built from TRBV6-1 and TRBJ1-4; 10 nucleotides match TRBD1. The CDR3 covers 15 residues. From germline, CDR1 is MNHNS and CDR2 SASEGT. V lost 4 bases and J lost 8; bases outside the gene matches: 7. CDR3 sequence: CASSGTGTGDEKLFF. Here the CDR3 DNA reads TGTGCCAGCAGTGGAACCGGGACAGGGGACGAAAAACTGTTTTTT.

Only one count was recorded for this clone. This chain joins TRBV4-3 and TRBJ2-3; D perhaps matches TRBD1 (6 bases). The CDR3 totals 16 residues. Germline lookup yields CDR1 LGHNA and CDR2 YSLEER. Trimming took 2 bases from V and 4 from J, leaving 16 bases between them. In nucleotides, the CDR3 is TGCGCCAGCAGCCAACAAACAGGGAAAGCAGCAGATACGCAGTATTTT. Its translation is CASSQQTGKAADTQYF.

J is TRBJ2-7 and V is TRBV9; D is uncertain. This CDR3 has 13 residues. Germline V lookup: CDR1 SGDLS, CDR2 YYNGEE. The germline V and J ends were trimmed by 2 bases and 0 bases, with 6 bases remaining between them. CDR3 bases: TGTGCCAGCAGCGTGACATCCTCCTACGAGCAGTACTTC. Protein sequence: CASSVTSSYEQYF.

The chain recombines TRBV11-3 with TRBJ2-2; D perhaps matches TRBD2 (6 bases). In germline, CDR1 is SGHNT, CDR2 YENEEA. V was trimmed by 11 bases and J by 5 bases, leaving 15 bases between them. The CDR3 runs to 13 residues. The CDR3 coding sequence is TGTGCCGGGAGAACGGGGGAGACCGGGGAGCTGTTTTTT. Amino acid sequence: CAGRTGETGELFF.

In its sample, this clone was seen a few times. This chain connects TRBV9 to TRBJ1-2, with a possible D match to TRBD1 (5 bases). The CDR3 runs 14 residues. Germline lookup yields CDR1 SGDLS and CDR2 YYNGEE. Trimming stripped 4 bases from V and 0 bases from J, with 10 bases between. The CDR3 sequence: CASSPTDTNYGYTF. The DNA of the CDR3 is TGTGCCAGCAGCCCAACGGACACTAACTATGGCTACACCTTC.

The DNA for the CDR3 is TGTGCCAGCTCAAACTCACCAAACCAAGCCACGAACACCGGGGAGCTGTTTTTT. This gives the protein CASSNSPNQATNTGELFF. The chain carries TRBV18 and TRBJ2-2; D ambiguous. CDR1 and CDR2 (germline): KGHSH, LQKENI. CDR3 length: 18 amino acids. The V end was cut by 5 bases, the J end by 0 bases, with 19 bases between. The full variable domain, in which reference TRBV18 and TRBJ2-2 provide the parts outside the CDR3, is NAGVMQNPRHLVRRRGQEARLRCSPMKGHSHVYWYRQLPEEGLKFMVYLQKENIIDESGMPKERFSAEFPKEGPSILRIQQVVRGDSAAYFCASSNSPNQATNTGELFFGEGSRLTVL.

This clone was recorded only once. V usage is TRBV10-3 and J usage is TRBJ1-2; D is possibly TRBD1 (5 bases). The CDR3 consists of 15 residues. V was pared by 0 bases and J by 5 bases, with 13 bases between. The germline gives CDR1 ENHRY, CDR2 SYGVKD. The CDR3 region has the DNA TGTGCCATCAGTGAGTCCCAGGGCGAATTATATGGCTACACCTTC. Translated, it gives CAISESQGELYGYTF.

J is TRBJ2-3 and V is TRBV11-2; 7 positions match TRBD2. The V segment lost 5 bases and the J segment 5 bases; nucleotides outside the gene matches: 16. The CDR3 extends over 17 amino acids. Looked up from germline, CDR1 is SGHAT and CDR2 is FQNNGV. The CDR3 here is CASSHLLWRELEDTQYF. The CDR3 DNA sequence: TGTGCCAGCAGCCACCTCCTTTGGCGGGAGCTGGAAGATACGCAGTATTTT.

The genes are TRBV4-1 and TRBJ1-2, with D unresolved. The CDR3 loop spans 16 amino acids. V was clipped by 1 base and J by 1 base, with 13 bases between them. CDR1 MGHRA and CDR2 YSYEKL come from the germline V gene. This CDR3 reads CASSQGLSGDNYGYTF. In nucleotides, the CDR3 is TGCGCCAGCAGCCAAGGTCTCTCGGGAGATAACTATGGCTACACCTTC.

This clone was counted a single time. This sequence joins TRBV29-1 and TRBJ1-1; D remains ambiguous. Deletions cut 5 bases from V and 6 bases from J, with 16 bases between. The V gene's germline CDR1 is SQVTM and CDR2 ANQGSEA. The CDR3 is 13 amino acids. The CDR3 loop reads CSVKRRQDAEAFF. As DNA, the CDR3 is TGCAGCGTTAAACGCAGACAAGATGCTGAAGCTTTCTTT.